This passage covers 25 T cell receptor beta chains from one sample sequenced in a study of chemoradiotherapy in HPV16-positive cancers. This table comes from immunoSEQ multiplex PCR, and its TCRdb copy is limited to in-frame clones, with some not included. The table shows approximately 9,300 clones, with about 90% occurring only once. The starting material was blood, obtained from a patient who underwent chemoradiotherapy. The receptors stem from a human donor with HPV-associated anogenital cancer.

CDR3 nucleotides: TGTGCCAGCAGCGTATCGGGACAGGGTTCACCCCTCCACTTT. Encoded protein: CASSVSGQGSPLHF. This chain links TRBV9 with TRBJ1-6; 9 bases align to TRBD1. The germline CDR1 and CDR2 sequences are SGDLS and YYNGEE. The CDR3 is 14 amino acids. The V segment lost 1 base and the J segment 9 bases; nucleotides outside the gene matches: 2.

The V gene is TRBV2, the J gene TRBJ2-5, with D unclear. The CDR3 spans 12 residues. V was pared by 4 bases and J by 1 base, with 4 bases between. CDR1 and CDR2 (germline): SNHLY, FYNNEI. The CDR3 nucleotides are TGTGCCAGCAGTGTACGCCAAGAGACCCAGTACTTC. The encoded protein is CASSVRQETQYF.

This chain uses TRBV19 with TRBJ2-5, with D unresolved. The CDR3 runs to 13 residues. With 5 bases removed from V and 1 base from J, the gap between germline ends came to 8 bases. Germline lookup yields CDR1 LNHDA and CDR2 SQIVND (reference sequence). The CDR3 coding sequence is TGTGCCAGTAGTGTACGGATCCAAGAGACCCAGTACTTC. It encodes CASSVRIQETQYF.

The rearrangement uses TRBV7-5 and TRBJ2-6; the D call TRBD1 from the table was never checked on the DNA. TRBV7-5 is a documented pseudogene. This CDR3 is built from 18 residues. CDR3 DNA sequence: TGTGCCAGAAGCTTATCCTACAGACCCAACTCTGGGGCCAACGTCCTGACTTTC. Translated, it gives CARSLSYRPNSGANVLTF.

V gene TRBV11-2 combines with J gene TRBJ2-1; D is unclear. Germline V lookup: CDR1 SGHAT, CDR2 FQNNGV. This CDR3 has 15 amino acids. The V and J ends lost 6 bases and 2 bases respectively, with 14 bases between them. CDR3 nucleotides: TGTGCCAGCAGTCTTGGCGCCGGGCCCTACAATGAGCAGTTCTTC. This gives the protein CASSLGAGPYNEQFF.

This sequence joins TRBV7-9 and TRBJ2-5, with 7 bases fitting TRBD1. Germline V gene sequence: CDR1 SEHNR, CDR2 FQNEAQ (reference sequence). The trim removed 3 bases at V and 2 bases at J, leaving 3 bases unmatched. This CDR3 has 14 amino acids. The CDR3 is CASSFDRVQETQYF. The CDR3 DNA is TGTGCCAGCAGCTTCGACAGGGTGCAAGAGACCCAGTACTTC.

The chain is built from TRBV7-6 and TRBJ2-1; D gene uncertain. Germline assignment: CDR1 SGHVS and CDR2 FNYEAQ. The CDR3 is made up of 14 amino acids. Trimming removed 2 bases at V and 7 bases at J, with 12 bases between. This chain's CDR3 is CASSLKMGHNEQFF. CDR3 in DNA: TGTGCCAGCAGCTTAAAGATGGGTCATAATGAGCAGTTCTTC.

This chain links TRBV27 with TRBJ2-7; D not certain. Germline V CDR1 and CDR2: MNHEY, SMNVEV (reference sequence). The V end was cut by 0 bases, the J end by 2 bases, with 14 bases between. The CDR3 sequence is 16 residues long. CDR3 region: CASSLSKVQQTYEQYV. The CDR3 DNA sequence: TGTGCCAGCAGTTTATCGAAGGTACAGCAGACCTACGAGCAGTACGTC.

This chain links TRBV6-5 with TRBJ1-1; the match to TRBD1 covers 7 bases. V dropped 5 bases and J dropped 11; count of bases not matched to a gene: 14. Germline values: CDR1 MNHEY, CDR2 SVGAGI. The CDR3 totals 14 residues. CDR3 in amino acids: CASSHRDSGVVAFF. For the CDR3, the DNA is TGTGCCAGCAGTCACCGGGACAGTGGAGTAGTGGCTTTCTTT.

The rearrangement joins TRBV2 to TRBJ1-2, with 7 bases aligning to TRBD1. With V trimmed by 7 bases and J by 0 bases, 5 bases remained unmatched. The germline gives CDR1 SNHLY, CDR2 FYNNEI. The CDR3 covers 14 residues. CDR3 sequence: CASTRRGSNYGYTF. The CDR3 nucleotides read TGTGCCAGCACCCGCAGGGGGTCTAACTATGGCTACACCTTC.

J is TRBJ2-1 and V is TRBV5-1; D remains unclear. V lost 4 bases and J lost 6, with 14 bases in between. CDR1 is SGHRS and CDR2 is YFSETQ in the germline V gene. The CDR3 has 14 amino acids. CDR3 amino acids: CASSIMTMGNEQFF. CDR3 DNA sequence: TGCGCCAGCAGCATAATGACAATGGGCAATGAGCAGTTCTTC.

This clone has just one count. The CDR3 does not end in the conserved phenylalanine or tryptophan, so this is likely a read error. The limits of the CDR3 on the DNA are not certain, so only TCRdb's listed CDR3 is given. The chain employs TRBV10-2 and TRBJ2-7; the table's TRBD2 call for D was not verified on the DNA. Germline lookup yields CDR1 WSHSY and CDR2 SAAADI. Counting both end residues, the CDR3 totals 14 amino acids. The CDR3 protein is CASSVGGTNPREYL.

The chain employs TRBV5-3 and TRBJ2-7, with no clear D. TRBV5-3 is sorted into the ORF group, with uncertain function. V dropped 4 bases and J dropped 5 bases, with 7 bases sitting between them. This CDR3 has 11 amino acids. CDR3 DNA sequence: TGTGCCAGAAGCGGGGTAAACGAGCAGTACGTC. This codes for CARSGVNEQYV.

The CDR3 bases are TGTGCCAGCAGTGAAGGGCATGGGACCCAGTACTTC. It yields the protein CASSEGHGTQYF. V and J are TRBV6-1 and TRBJ2-5, with D unresolved. CDR1 is MNHNS, CDR2 SASEGT, per germline. V lost 1 base and J lost 7, with 7 bases in between. CDR3 size: 12 residues.

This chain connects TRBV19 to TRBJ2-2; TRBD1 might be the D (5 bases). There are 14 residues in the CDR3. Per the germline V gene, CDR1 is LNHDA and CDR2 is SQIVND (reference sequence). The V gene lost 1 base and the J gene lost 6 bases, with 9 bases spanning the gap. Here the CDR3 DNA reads TGTGCCAGTAGTATAGGCTCAGGGTCCGGGGAGCTGTTTTTT. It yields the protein CASSIGSGSGELFF.

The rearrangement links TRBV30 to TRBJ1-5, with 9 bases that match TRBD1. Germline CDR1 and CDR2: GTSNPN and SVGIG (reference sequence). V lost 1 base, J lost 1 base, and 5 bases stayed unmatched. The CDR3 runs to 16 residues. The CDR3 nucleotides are TGTGCCTGGAGTGGAAAAGGACAGGGGAGCAATCAGCCCCAGCATTTT. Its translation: CAWSGKGQGSNQPQHF. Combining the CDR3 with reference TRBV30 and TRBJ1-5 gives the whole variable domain SQTIHQWPATLVQPVGSPLSLECTVEGTSNPNLYWYRQAAGRGLQLLFYSVGIGQISSEVPQNLSASRPQDRQFILSSKKLLLSDSGFYLCAWSGKGQGSNQPQHFGDGTRLSIL.

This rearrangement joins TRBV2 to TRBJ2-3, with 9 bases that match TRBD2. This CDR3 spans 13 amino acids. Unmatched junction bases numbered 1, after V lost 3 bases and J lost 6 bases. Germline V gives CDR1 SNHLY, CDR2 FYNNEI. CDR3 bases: TGTGCCAGCAGTGACGCGGGGGGGGATACGCAGTATTTT. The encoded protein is CASSDAGGDTQYF.

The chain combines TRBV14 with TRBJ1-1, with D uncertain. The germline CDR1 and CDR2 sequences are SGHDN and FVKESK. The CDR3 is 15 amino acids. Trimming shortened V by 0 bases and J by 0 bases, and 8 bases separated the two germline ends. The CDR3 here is CASSQEKRMNTEAFF. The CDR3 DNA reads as TGTGCCAGCAGCCAAGAAAAGAGAATGAACACTGAAGCTTTCTTT.

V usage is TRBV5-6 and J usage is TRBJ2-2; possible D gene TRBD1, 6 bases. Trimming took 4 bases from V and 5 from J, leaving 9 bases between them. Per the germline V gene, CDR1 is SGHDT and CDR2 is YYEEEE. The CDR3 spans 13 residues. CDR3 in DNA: TGTGCCAGCAGCGCTACAGGGACCGGGGAGCTGTTTTTT. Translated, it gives CASSATGTGELFF.

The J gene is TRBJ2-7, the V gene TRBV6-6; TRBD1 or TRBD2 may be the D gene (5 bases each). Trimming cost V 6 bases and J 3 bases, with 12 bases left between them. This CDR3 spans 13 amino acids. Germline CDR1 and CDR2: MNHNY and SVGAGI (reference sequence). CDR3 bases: TGTGCCAGCAGCCGGGACCGCTTCTACGAGCAGTACTTC. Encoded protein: CASSRDRFYEQYF.

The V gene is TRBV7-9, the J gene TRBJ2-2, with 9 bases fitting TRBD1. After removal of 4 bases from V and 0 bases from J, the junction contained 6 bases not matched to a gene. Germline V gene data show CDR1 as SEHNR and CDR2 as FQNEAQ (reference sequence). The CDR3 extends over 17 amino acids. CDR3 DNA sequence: TGTGCCAGCAGCTCTGGACAGGGGCTCGCGAACACCGGGGAGCTGTTTTTT. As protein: CASSSGQGLANTGELFF.

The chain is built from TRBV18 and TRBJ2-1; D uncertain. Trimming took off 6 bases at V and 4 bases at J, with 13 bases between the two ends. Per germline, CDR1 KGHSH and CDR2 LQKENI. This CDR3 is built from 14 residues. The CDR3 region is CASSRITEYNEQFF. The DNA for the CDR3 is TGTGCCAGCTCCAGGATAACGGAATACAATGAGCAGTTCTTC.

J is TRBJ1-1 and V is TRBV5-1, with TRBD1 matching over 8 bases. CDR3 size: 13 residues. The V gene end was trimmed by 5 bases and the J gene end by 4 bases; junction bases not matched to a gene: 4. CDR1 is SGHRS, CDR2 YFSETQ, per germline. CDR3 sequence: CASRNTGGTEAFF. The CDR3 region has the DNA TGCGCCAGCAGGAACACAGGGGGCACTGAAGCTTTCTTT.

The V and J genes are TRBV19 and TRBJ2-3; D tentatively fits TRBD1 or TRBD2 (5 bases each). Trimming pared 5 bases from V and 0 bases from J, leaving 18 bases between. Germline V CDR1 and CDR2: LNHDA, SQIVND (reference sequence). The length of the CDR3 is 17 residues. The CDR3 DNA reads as TGTGCCAGTAGTGGTGTTAGGGGCAGGGAGAGCACAGATACGCAGTATTTT. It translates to CASSGVRGRESTDTQYF.

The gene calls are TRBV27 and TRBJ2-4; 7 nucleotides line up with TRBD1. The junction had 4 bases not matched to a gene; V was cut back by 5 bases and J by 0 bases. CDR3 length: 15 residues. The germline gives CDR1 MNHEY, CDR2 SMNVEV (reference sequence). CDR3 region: CASSRDRLAKNIQYF. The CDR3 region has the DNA TGTGCCAGCAGTCGGGACAGACTAGCCAAAAACATTCAGTACTTC.